The clone carrying this T cell receptor beta chain occurred many times. Its antigen is as yet unknown. These data originate in a study of identifying expanded T cells in peripheral blood. During the collection period, no donor immune events like infections were recorded. This table comes from immunoSEQ multiplex PCR, and its TCRdb copy is limited to in-frame clones, with some not included. The sample consists of about 63,000 clones, about 83% of them appearing once. The V gene lost 3 bases and the J gene lost 5 bases, with 5 bases spanning the gap. Germline V gene data show CDR1 as MNHNY and CDR2 as SVGAGI (reference sequence). This CDR3 spans 12 amino acids. Study results and limitations: Variance in clone template counts between approximately 2-week samples significantly increased with total template count across all healthy donors. Differentially abundant clones: roughly 1.2 between replicates, roughly 16 at approximately two weeks, 19 to 20 at four.

The chain joins TRBV6-6 to TRBJ1-5, with unresolved D. The receptor was derived from a person aged 18 to 70 in good health. The specimen was blood. In nucleotides, the CDR3 is TGTGCCAGCAGTTATGGGGATCAGCCCCAGCATTTT. Encoded protein: CASSYGDQPQHF.